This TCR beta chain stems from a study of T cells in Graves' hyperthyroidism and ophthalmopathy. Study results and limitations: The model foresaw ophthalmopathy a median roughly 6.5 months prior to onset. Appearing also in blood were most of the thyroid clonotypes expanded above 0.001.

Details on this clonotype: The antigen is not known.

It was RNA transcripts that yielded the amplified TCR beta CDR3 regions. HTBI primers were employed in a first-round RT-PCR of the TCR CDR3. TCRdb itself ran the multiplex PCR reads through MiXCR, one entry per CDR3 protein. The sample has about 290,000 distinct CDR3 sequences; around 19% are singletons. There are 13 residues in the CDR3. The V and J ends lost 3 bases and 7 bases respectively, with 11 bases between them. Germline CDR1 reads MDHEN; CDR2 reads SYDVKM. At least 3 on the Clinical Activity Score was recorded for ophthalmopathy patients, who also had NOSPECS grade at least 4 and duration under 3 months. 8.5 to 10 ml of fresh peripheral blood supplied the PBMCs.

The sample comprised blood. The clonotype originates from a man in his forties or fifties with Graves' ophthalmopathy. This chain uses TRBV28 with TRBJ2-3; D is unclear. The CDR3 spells CASSLKALNTQYF. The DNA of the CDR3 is TGTGCCAGCAGTTTGAAGGCTCTCAATACGCAGTATTTT.